The 5 T cell receptor beta chains below come from one sample, sequenced in a study of T cell clonality in common variable immunodeficiency. The study, taken as a whole, reports: Common variable immunodeficiency TCR beta sequences reportedly had fewer deletions and N-nucleotide insertions.

No cognate antigen is known for these TCRs. The repertoire was sequenced with immunoSEQ multiplex PCR; TCRdb's copy has only in-frame clones and lacks some. The sample presents some 9,700 clones, none singletons. Sequencing was carried out using peripheral blood mononuclear cells. The receptors originated from a human donor with common variable immunodeficiency.

This clone has ten or more counts. The CDR3 end falls 3 residues outside the read, so it is completed with the germline J gene. The genes are TRBV5-4 and TRBJ2-2; 9 bases agree with TRBD1. Germline V gene lookup returns CDR1 SGHNT and CDR2 YYREEE (reference sequence). CDR3 length equals 15 residues. Losses at the gene ends were 0 bases for V and 5 bases for J; bases not matched to a gene: 2. CDR3 protein: CASSLDRGQTGELFF. CDR3 DNA, as far as it was read: TGTGCCAGCAGCTTGGACAGGGGGCAAACCGGGGAG.

As regards this clone: Read coverage stops 3 residues before the CDR3 terminus; the germline J gene supplies the remainder. The V gene is TRBV20-1, the J gene TRBJ2-7; a possible D gene is TRBD1 (5 bases). The CDR3 has 13 amino acids. V was clipped by 0 bases and J by 2 bases, with 8 bases between them. Germline V lookup: CDR1 DFQATT, CDR2 SNEGSKA (reference sequence). The chain's CDR3 is CSARDVGPYEQYF. The DNA read from the CDR3 is TGCAGTGCTAGAGATGTGGGGCCCTACGAG.

Many counts were recorded for this clone. The sequenced part of the CDR3 DNA is TGTGCCAGCAGTGGACAGGGGGGCCACAATGAG. Translating gives CASSGQGGHNE. The CDR3 as a whole reads CASSGQGGHNEQFF. The genes are TRBV2 and TRBJ2-1; 9 nucleotides agree with TRBD1. The sequence runs out 3 residues before the end of the CDR3; the remainder is reconstructed from the germline J gene. The V segment lost 4 bases and the J segment 5 bases; nucleotides outside the gene matches: 3. The germline V gene has CDR1 SNHLY and CDR2 FYNNEI. The CDR3 consists of 14 residues.

Judged by abundance, this clone is medium-sized. With the read ending 3 residues before the CDR3 end, the germline J gene is used to fill in that end. The chain uses TRBV20-1 and TRBJ2-1; D may be TRBD2 (6 bases). The length of the CDR3 is 16 residues. The ends were cut back, 1 base at V and 3 bases at J, with 16 bases in the middle. Germline CDR1 DFQATT, CDR2 SNEGSKA (reference sequence). The CDR3 bases that were read are TGCAGTGCTAGAGGGTTGGAGGGGTTGATCTACAATGAG. Translation: CSARGLEGLIYNE. The CDR3 in its entirety is CSARGLEGLIYNEQFF.

Points on this clone: Read sequence stops 3 residues before the CDR3 end, and the germline J gene provides the missing end. This chain uses TRBV29-1 with TRBJ1-4; 11 bases are shared with TRBD1. The germline gives CDR1 SQVTM, CDR2 ANQGSEA. CDR3 length: 15 amino acids. The junction had 10 bases not matched to a gene; V was cut back by 7 bases and J by 6 bases. The chain's CDR3 is CSAGQGALSYEKLFF. The part of the CDR3 DNA that was read is TGCAGCGCCGGACAGGGGGCTCTTTCTTATGAAAAA.